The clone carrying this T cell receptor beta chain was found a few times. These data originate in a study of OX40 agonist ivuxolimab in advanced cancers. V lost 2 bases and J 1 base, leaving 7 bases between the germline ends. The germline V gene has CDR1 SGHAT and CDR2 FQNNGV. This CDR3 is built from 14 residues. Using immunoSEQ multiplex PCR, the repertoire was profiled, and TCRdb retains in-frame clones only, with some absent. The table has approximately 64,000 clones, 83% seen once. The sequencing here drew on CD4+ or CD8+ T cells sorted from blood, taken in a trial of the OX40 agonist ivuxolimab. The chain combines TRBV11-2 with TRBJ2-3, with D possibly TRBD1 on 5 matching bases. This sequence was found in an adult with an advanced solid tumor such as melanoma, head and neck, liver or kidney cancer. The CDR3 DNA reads TGTGCCAGCAGCTTAATACAGGGCACAGATACGCAGTATTTT. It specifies CASSLIQGTDTQYF.